Below, 6 T cell receptor beta chains from the same sample are listed, as sequenced in a study of T-cell reconstitution after alpha-beta-depleted transplantation in children. This sample's TCRbeta library carried unique molecular identifier barcodes. Via MiXCR, TCRdb re-called the PCR reads, giving one row per CDR3 protein. The sample contains approximately 240,000 distinct CDR3 sequences, approximately 9.8% of which appear only once. Sequencing used PBMCs from the stem cell graft donor, obtained from the stem cell graft. Receptor source: a human donor who donated a stem cell graft to a child with SCID.

The sample holds many counts of this clonotype. V is TRBV7-8 and J is TRBJ2-3; a possible D gene is TRBD2 (6 bases). Germline V gene data show CDR1 as SGHVS and CDR2 as FQNEAQ. Trimming removed 8 bases at V and 1 base at J, with 13 bases between. This CDR3 contains 14 residues. CDR3: CASFGGEGTDTQYF. Here the CDR3 DNA reads TGTGCCAGCTTCGGTGGGGAGGGCACAGATACGCAGTATTTT.

This clonotype was seen many times. In DNA form, the CDR3 reads TGTGCCAGCAGCATAGTACGTCGGGGATTCTCCTACGAGCAGTACTTC. It specifies CASSIVRRGFSYEQYF. The V gene is TRBV21-1, the J gene TRBJ2-7. TRBV21-1 is a documented pseudogene. CDR3 size: 16 residues.

This clonotype was found many times. V gene TRBV10-3 combines with J gene TRBJ1-1; perhaps TRBD1 as D (5 bases). The CDR3 is 13 residues long. The germline V and J ends were trimmed by 7 bases and 1 base, with 10 bases remaining between them. Germline CDR1 reads ENHRY; CDR2 reads SYGVKD. The DNA of the CDR3 is TGTGCCATCACCAGACAGTGGAACACTGAAGCTTTCTTT. It yields the protein CAITRQWNTEAFF.

This clonotype came up many times. The chain employs TRBV7-9 and TRBJ2-7; D call uncertain. Trimming removed 4 bases at V and 3 bases at J, with 7 bases between. CDR1 is SEHNR and CDR2 is FQNEAQ in the germline V gene (reference sequence). The CDR3 is made up of 12 amino acids. The CDR3 DNA reads TGTGCCAGCAGCTCTGAAAACTACGAGCAGTACTTC. Residues: CASSSENYEQYF.

This clonotype was recorded at least ten times. The rearrangement joins TRBV20-1 to TRBJ2-1; D gene ambiguous. Germline values: CDR1 DFQATT, CDR2 SNEGSKA (reference sequence). V was trimmed by 0 bases and J by 9 bases, leaving 12 bases between them. There are 13 residues in the CDR3. In DNA, the CDR3 is TGCAGTGCTAGAGATTTGTCGGGTAGTGAGCAGTTCTTC. Encoded protein: CSARDLSGSEQFF.

This clonotype was seen ten or more times. This rearrangement joins TRBV5-1 to TRBJ2-7; D might be TRBD1 (6 bases). The CDR3 loop spans 16 amino acids. The germline V and J ends were trimmed by 2 bases and 2 bases, with 17 bases remaining between them. CDR1 is SGHRS, CDR2 YFSETQ, per germline. In DNA form, the CDR3 reads TGCGCCAGCAGCTTCAGGGGTCTTGAGTTAACCTACGAGCAGTACTTC. Translation gives CASSFRGLELTYEQYF.